This TCR beta chain was obtained from a study of shared clonotypes between healthy human individuals. Study-level results: Clonotype sharing levels among donors were expected to vary with sequencing depth.

CD45RO-negative, CCR7-selected cells formed the naive CD8 fraction, which excluded terminally differentiated effector memory CD45RA+ cells. Nashville, Tennessee was home to all donors, each a Caucasian adult. Assay used: immunoSEQ multiplex PCR; TCRdb lists only in-frame clones, some missing. The data contain around 560,000 clones, about 95% of them seen just once; the ten biggest clones take up over 0.1%. Germline V gene sequence: CDR1 SGDLS, CDR2 YYNGEE. J was trimmed by 4 bases and V by 3 bases; bases with no gene match: 9. This CDR3 is built from 18 residues. In the case of this clone: Antigen unknown.

The chain combines TRBV9 with TRBJ2-5; 16 bases are shared with TRBD2. Sequencing input: naive CD8+ T cells sorted from blood. The TCR sequence derives from a woman in her thirties in good health. The DNA of the CDR3 is TGTGCCAGCAGCGCTCCAGGGACTAGCGGGAGGGCCAGAGAGACCCAGTACTTC. Translation gives CASSAPGTSGRARETQYF.